This T cell receptor beta chain was sequenced during a study of CD8 T cells in Susac syndrome. Random hexamers served to reverse transcribe roughly 0.5 to 1 ug RNA. TCRdb recomputed calls from the immunoSEQ multiplex PCR reads with MiXCR, one row per CDR3 protein. The sample records around 180,000 distinct CDR3 sequences, approximately 95% being singletons. V lost 0 bases to trimming and J lost 6 bases; unmatched junction nucleotides: 4. Germline-derived CDR1 and CDR2 are MGHRA and YSYEKL. The CDR3 has 16 residues. This clonotype was sampled from a human donor with multiple sclerosis. Sequenced: CD8+ T cells from PBMCs. This chain uses TRBV4-1 with TRBJ1-6; 8 nucleotides line up with TRBD1. The CDR3 region has the DNA TGCGCCAGCAGCCAAGAAATGGGACAGGTTAATTCACCCCTCCACTTT. It is translated as CASSQEMGQVNSPLHF.